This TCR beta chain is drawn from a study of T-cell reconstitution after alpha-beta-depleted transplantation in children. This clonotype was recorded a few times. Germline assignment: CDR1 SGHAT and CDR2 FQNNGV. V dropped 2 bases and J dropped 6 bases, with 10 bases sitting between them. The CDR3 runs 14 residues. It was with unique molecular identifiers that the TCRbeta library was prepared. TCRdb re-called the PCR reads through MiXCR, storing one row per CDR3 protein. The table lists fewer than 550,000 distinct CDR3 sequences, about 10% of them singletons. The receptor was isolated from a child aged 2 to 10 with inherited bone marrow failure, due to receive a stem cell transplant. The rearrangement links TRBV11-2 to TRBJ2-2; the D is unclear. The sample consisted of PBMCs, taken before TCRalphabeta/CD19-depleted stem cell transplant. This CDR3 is CASSLPGPPGELFF. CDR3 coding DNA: TGTGCCAGCAGCTTACCCGGGCCCCCCGGGGAGCTGTTTTTT.